These T cell receptor beta chains were read from a single sample in a study of graft-versus-host responses after intestinal transplantation. No cognate antigen is known for these TCRs. Profiling relied on immunoSEQ multiplex PCR, and the TCRdb table lists in-frame clones only, not all of them. The sample lists about 78,000 clones, roughly 87% occurring once. The starting material was unstimulated CD8+ T cells sorted from spleen or lymph node cells, obtained before transplant. Receptor source: a human donor who was the organ donor for an intestinal transplant. The CDR3 runs from the conserved cysteine through the conserved F or W. The D gene is left open where the match is weak. Rows may omit the clone size; those that give it use once, few, many or a size class.

V gene	CDR3 length	clone size	J gene	D gene	CDR3 protein	CDR3 DNA
TRBV9	18	.	TRBJ1-6	TRBD1	CASSAWGQEPFYNSPLHF	TGTGCCAGCAGCGCATGGGGACAGGAACCGTTCTATAATTCACCCCTCCACTTT
TRBV6-5	15	.	TRBJ2-7	.	CASPGGPGRSYEQYF	TGTGCCAGCCCTGGAGGCCCGGGACGGAGCTACGAGCAGTACTTC
TRBV7-8	15	.	TRBJ2-1	.	CASSLVGTTYNEQFF	TGTGCCAGCAGCTTAGTAGGGACAACTTACAATGAGCAGTTCTTC
TRBV30	12	.	TRBJ2-7	.	CAWGQPSYEQYF	TGTGCCTGGGGACAACCCTCCTACGAGCAGTACTTC
TRBV2	12	once	TRBJ2-7	.	CASLTWGDEQYF	TGTGCCAGCCTAACGTGGGGGGACGAGCAGTACTTC
TRBV9	20	.	TRBJ2-3	.	CASSVGPRIRGTTSTDTQYF	TGTGCCAGCAGCGTAGGTCCCCGAATTCGGGGGACCACTAGCACAGATACGCAGTATTTT
TRBV19	15	.	TRBJ1-3	.	CASSIGGISGNTIYF	TGTGCCAGTAGTATTGGGGGCATCTCTGGAAACACCATATATTTT
TRBV4-1	15	.	TRBJ2-3	.	CASSRPHRGVDTQYF	TGCGCCAGCAGCCGCCCACATCGGGGCGTGGATACGCAGTATTTT
TRBV5-1	14	.	TRBJ1-1	.	CASSQGTGNTEAFF	TGCGCCAGCAGCCAGGGCACCGGGAACACTGAAGCTTTCTTT
TRBV5-4	16	.	TRBJ2-1	TRBD2	CASSGLAGGPNNEQFF	TGTGCCAGCAGCGGACTAGCGGGGGGGCCTAACAATGAGCAGTTCTTC
TRBV7-9	16	.	TRBJ2-3	.	CASSPPGGRGTDTQYF	TGTGCCAGCAGCCCCCCTGGCGGCAGGGGAACAGATACGCAGTATTTT
TRBV5-4	13	few	TRBJ1-4	.	CASSLLGEEKLFF	TGTGCCAGCAGCTTGTTGGGGGAGGAAAAACTGTTTTTT
TRBV9	15	.	TRBJ2-1	TRBD2	CASSPPSGGANEQFF	TGTGCCAGCAGCCCGCCTAGCGGGGGGGCGAATGAGCAGTTCTTC
TRBV7-8	15	.	TRBJ1-5	.	CASSYDRQSNQPQHF	TGTGCCAGCAGCTATGACAGGCAGAGCAATCAGCCCCAGCATTTT
TRBV20-1	10	.	TRBJ2-7	.	CRVPGAEQYF	TGCAGAGTACCCGGCGCCGAGCAGTACTTC
TRBV7-6	16	once	TRBJ2-7	.	CASSRTDQGVISEQYF	TGTGCCAGCAGCCGTACGGACCAGGGAGTTATTTCCGAGCAGTACTTC
TRBV6-6	14	few	TRBJ1-1	.	CASSYSSVYTEAFF	TGTGCCAGCAGTTACTCGTCAGTCTACACTGAAGCTTTCTTT
TRBV2	15	.	TRBJ1-4	.	CARGDPGTANEKLFF	TGTGCCAGGGGGGACCCGGGAACGGCTAATGAAAAACTGTTTTTT
TRBV20-1	11	.	TRBJ2-7	.	CSARVNYEQYF	TGCAGTGCTAGAGTGAACTACGAGCAGTACTTC
TRBV9	12	.	TRBJ2-5	.	CASSGYQETQYF	TGTGCCAGCAGCGGCTACCAAGAGACCCAGTACTTC
TRBV30	13	.	TRBJ1-1	.	CAWSVPGDTEAFF	TGTGCCTGGAGTGTACCAGGGGACACTGAAGCTTTCTTT
TRBV18	15	.	TRBJ1-1	.	CASSPQTTVNTEAFF	TGTGCCAGCTCACCACAAACTACAGTGAACACTGAAGCTTTCTTT
TRBV28	13	few	TRBJ2-7	.	CASARAIHYEQYF	TGTGCCAGCGCACGAGCCATACACTACGAGCAGTACTTC
TRBV9	17	.	TRBJ1-1	.	CASSEGPRVRGWGRAFF	TGTGCCAGCAGCGAGGGACCGCGGGTCCGGGGGTGGGGTCGAGCTTTCTTT
TRBV5-8	16	once	TRBJ2-1	TRBD1	CASSLPRTGPSGEQFF	TGTGCCAGCAGCCTACCTAGGACAGGTCCTTCGGGGGAGCAGTTCTTC
TRBV28	10	.	TRBJ1-5	.	CASGLLPQHF	TGTGCCAGCGGCCTGTTGCCCCAGCATTTT
TRBV27	14	.	TRBJ1-1	TRBD1	CASSDGQGNTEAFF	TGTGCCAGCAGTGACGGACAGGGGAACACTGAAGCTTTCTTT
TRBV4-1	16	.	TRBJ1-6	.	CASSQEDSSYNSPLHF	TGCGCCAGCAGCCAAGAAGATAGCTCCTATAATTCACCCCTCCACTTT
TRBV5-1	13	.	TRBJ2-2	.	CASSYSRTGELFF	TGCGCCAGCAGCTATAGCCGCACCGGGGAGCTGTTTTTT
TRBV2	13	.	TRBJ1-1	.	CASKEGLYTEAFF	TGTGCCAGCAAAGAAGGCCTTTATACTGAAGCTTTCTTT
TRBV28	14	.	TRBJ1-5	TRBD1	CASSEKTGGQPQHF	TGTGCCAGCAGCGAGAAAACAGGGGGCCAGCCCCAGCATTTT
TRBV4-2	14	.	TRBJ2-7	.	CASSQRGPPYEQYF	TGTGCCAGCAGCCAGCGGGGGCCTCCCTACGAGCAGTACTTC
TRBV28	13	.	TRBJ1-1	.	CASRERGFTEAFF	TGTGCCAGCAGGGAAAGAGGTTTCACTGAAGCTTTCTTT
TRBV7-6	14	.	TRBJ2-5	TRBD1	CASSLGTGLETQYF	TGTGCCAGCAGCCTGGGGACAGGGCTGGAGACCCAGTACTTC
TRBV7-3	15	.	TRBJ2-3	.	CASSTLAGYTDTQYF	TGTGCCAGCAGTACTCTTGCGGGGTACACAGATACGCAGTATTTT
TRBV7-9	12	once	TRBJ2-1	.	CASSLNLNEQFF	TGTGCCAGCAGCTTAAACTTAAATGAGCAGTTCTTC
TRBV5-1	16	.	TRBJ1-3	.	CASSLGLSSSGNTIYF	TGCGCCAGCAGCTTGGGACTTTCGAGCTCTGGAAACACCATATATTTT
TRBV27	14	.	TRBJ2-7	TRBD1	CASSLGTGAYEQYF	TGTGCCAGCAGTTTGGGGACAGGGGCCTACGAGCAGTACTTC
TRBV7-2	14	.	TRBJ1-2	.	CASSHTGGRGGYTF	TGTGCCAGCAGCCACACGGGGGGGCGAGGTGGCTACACCTTC
TRBV28	13	few	TRBJ2-7	.	CASKIPGTYEQYF	TGTGCCAGCAAAATTCCAGGCACCTACGAGCAGTACTTC
TRBV11-2	14	.	TRBJ2-7	.	CASSLGAVFYEQYF	TGTGCCAGCAGCCTCGGGGCGGTGTTCTACGAGCAGTACTTC
TRBV5-6	14	.	TRBJ1-2	.	CASTNLGGAGGYTF	TGTGCCAGCACCAACCTGGGGGGGGCGGGAGGCTACACCTTC
TRBV5-1	14	.	TRBJ2-7	TRBD2	CASSLYGGAYEQYF	TGCGCCAGCAGTTTATATGGGGGGGCCTACGAGCAGTACTTC
TRBV4-2	17	.	TRBJ2-6	.	CASSQAGPSSGANVLTF	TGTGCCAGCAGCCAAGCGGGGCCTAGCTCTGGGGCCAACGTCCTGACTTTC
TRBV30	12	.	TRBJ2-7	.	CAWSVRTYEQYF	TGTGCCTGGAGTGTACGGACCTACGAGCAGTACTTC
TRBV9	17	.	TRBJ2-3	.	CASSVGEGWDISDTQYF	TGTGCCAGCAGCGTAGGAGAGGGCTGGGATATTTCAGATACGCAGTATTTT
TRBV7-2	15	once	TRBJ1-2	TRBD1	CASSLVGQGYYGYTF	TGTGCCAGCAGCTTAGTTGGACAGGGGTACTATGGCTACACCTTC
TRBV2	14	.	TRBJ2-7	.	CASSWDGGPYEQYF	TGTGCCAGCAGTTGGGACGGAGGACCCTACGAGCAGTACTTC
TRBV5-1	18	.	TRBJ1-6	TRBD1	CASSWNRGSYSYNSPLHF	TGCGCCAGCAGCTGGAACAGGGGAAGCTACTCCTATAATTCACCCCTCCACTTT
TRBV7-9	12	few	TRBJ2-5	.	CASSLIGETQYF	TGTGCCAGCAGCTTAATCGGGGAGACCCAGTACTTC
TRBV4-1	15	.	TRBJ2-7	TRBD2	CASSPAGTSGYEQYF	TGCGCCAGCAGTCCTGCCGGGACTAGCGGTTACGAGCAGTACTTC
TRBV4-1	14	.	TRBJ2-7	.	CASSQAALEYEQYF	TGCGCCAGCAGCCAAGCCGCACTGGAGTACGAGCAGTACTTC
TRBV4-1	14	.	TRBJ1-2	.	CASSQVNPGDGYTF	TGCGCCAGCAGCCAAGTTAATCCTGGGGATGGCTACACCTTC
TRBV19	15	.	TRBJ1-6	.	CASTPDRENNSPLHF	TGTGCCAGTACTCCAGACAGAGAGAATAATTCACCCCTCCACTTT
TRBV30	12	once	TRBJ1-1	.	CAWSHTNTEAFF	TGTGCCTGGAGTCACACTAACACTGAAGCTTTCTTT
TRBV7-9	14	.	TRBJ1-3	.	CASSLSGSGNTIYF	TGTGCCAGCAGCTTATCCGGGAGTGGAAACACCATATATTTT
TRBV30	14	.	TRBJ2-7	TRBD2	CAWSVMYGGVGQYF	TGTGCCTGGAGTGTAATGTACGGGGGGGTAGGGCAGTACTTC